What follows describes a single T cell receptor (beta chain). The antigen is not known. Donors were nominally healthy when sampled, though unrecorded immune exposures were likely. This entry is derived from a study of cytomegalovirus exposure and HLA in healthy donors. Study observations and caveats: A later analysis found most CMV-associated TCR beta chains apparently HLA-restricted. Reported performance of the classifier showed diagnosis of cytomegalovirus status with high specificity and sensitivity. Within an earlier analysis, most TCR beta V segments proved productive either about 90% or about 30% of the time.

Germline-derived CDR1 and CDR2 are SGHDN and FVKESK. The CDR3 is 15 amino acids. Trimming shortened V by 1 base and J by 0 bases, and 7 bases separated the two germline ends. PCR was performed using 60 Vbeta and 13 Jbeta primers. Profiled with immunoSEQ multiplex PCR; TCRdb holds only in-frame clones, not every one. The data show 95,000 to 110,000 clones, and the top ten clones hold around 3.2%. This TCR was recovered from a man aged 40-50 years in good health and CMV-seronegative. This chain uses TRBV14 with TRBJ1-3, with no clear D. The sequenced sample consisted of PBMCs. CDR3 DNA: TGTGCCAGCAGCCAAGTCCGGAGCTCTGGAAACACCATATATTTT. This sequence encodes CASSQVRSSGNTIYF.